This TCR beta chain comes out of a study of blood T cell repertoires in COVID-19. Study background: Both acute and convalescent COVID-19 samples were obtained from the United States, Italy and Spain.

CDR1 and CDR2 (germline): KGHSH, LQKENI. Trimming stripped 2 bases from V and 8 bases from J, with 22 bases between. The CDR3 is 18 amino acids. Original methodology: Reference gene primer amplification in the assay estimated nucleated cell counts. The data were produced by immunoSEQ multiplex PCR, yet TCRdb's version contains in-frame clones alone and is incomplete. For V, J and clone size, that table is used; D and trimming come from the DNA. The sample carries around 300,000 clones, around 87% recorded once. The sequenced sample consisted of peripheral blood. The chain carries TRBV18 and TRBJ1-6; D may be TRBD1 (6 bases). The clonotype comes from a man aged 50 to 60 with active or convalescent COVID-19. The CDR3 here is CASSPNRYGRGSDSPLHF. The CDR3 DNA reads TGTGCCAGCTCACCAAATCGCTATGGCAGGGGCTCGGATTCACCCCTCCACTTT.